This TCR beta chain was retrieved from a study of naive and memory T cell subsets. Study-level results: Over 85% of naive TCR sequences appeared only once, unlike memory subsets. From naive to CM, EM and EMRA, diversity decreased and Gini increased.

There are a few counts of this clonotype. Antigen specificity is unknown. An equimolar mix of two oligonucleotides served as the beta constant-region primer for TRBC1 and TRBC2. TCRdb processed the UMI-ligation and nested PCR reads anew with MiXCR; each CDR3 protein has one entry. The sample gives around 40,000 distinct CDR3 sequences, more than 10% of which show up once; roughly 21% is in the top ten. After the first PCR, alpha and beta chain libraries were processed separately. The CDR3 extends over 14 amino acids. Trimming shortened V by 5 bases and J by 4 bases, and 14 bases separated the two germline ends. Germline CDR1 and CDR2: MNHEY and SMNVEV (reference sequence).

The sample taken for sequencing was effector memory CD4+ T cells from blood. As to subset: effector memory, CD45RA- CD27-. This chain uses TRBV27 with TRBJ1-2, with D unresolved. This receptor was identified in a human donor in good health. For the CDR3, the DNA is TGTGCCAGCAGTACCTCTGGGAGTACCTATGGCTACACCTTC. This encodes CASSTSGSTYGYTF.